These 15 T cell receptor beta chains originate from one sample sequenced in a study of shared clonotypes between healthy human individuals. Repertoires were generated with immunoSEQ multiplex PCR, while TCRdb's copy carries only in-frame clones and drops some. The sample lists roughly 550,000 clones, 95% occurring once. Naive CD8 cells lacked CD45RO, underwent positive selection for CCR7 and left out terminally differentiated effector memory CD45RA+ cells. Sequenced input: naive CD8+ T cells sorted from blood. These receptors were taken from a woman aged 25 to 39 in good health.

J is TRBJ2-7 and V is TRBV2; 11 nucleotides agree with TRBD1. The CDR3 length is 15 residues. The V and J ends lost 4 bases and 5 bases, in that order; junction bases with no gene match: 7. Germline V gene lookup returns CDR1 SNHLY and CDR2 FYNNEI. The chain's CDR3 is CASSAPGTGGDEQYF. CDR3 DNA: TGTGCCAGCAGTGCCCCCGGGACAGGGGGGGACGAGCAGTACTTC.

The chain joins TRBV14 to TRBJ2-2, with 7 bases that match TRBD2. Germline V gene sequence: CDR1 SGHDN, CDR2 FVKESK. The CDR3 runs 16 residues. With 2 bases clipped from V and 7 bases from J, the junction kept 10 bases outside the gene matches. In nucleotides, the CDR3 is TGTGCCAGCAGCCAATTGGACGGGAGGAGCGACGGGGAGCTGTTTTTT. Translation: CASSQLDGRSDGELFF.

This chain links TRBV27 with TRBJ1-5; D remains ambiguous. The length of the CDR3 is 15 residues. Germline V lookup: CDR1 MNHEY, CDR2 SMNVEV (reference sequence). Trimming cost V 0 bases and J 5 bases, with 11 bases left between them. Written as DNA, the CDR3 is TGTGCCAGCAGTTTATCTTGGGCTAGGGATCAGCCCCAGCATTTT. It translates to CASSLSWARDQPQHF.

V gene TRBV4-1 combines with J gene TRBJ2-1, with D tentatively TRBD1 or TRBD2 (5 bases each). The V and J ends lost 1 base and 0 bases respectively, with 10 bases between them. There are 16 residues in the CDR3. Germline loops: CDR1 MGHRA, CDR2 YSYEKL. The CDR3 sequence: CASSQVVGDSYNEQFF. The CDR3 DNA follows: TGCGCCAGCAGCCAAGTAGTGGGGGACTCCTACAATGAGCAGTTCTTC.

The chain recombines TRBV29-1 with TRBJ2-1; 16 positions match TRBD2. After removal of 6 bases from V and 2 bases from J, the junction contained 7 bases not matched to a gene. Germline loops: CDR1 SQVTM, CDR2 ANQGSEA. The CDR3 is 17 amino acids. The CDR3 DNA sequence: TGCAGCGTCTTAGGGACTAGCGGGAGGGCCCCCTACAATGAGCAGTTCTTC. It is translated as CSVLGTSGRAPYNEQFF.

In nucleotides, the CDR3 is TGTGCCAGCAGCTTACGTAGCAATCAGCCCCAGCATTTT. Protein product: CASSLRSNQPQHF. This chain links TRBV4-2 with TRBJ1-5; D unresolved. Germline CDR1 reads LGHNA; CDR2 reads YNFKEQ. With 5 bases removed from V and 0 bases from J, the gap between germline ends came to 5 bases. This CDR3 spans 13 amino acids.

This chain connects TRBV27 to TRBJ2-3; D not resolved. Looked up from germline, CDR1 is MNHEY and CDR2 is SMNVEV (reference sequence). Trimming shortened V by 1 base and J by 2 bases, and 7 bases separated the two germline ends. The CDR3 consists of 14 residues. The DNA for the CDR3 is TGTGCCAGCAGTTTATTCGGAAACACAGATACGCAGTATTTT. Amino acids: CASSLFGNTDTQYF.

Only one count was recorded for this clone. The DNA is left out, because the CDR3 cannot be placed on it with certainty; the CDR3 is given as TCRdb lists it. V gene TRBV5-6 combines with J gene TRBJ2-1; the tabulated D call, TRBD2, remains unverified against the DNA. The CDR3 has 14 residues if both end residues are counted. Germline-derived CDR1 and CDR2 are SGHDT and YYEEEE. The CDR3: CASSFGSGTPRGFF.

CDR3 in DNA: TGTGCCAGCAGCGTCCAGTGGGGGGCCGGCGGCTCCTACAATGAGCAGTTCTTC. This gives the protein CASSVQWGAGGSYNEQFF. The gene calls are TRBV9 and TRBJ2-1; D tentatively reads TRBD1 or TRBD2 (6 bases each). The germline V and J ends were trimmed by 2 bases and 0 bases, with 18 bases remaining between them. Germline V gene sequence: CDR1 SGDLS, CDR2 YYNGEE. The CDR3 contains 18 residues.

V is TRBV6-1 and J is TRBJ2-1; the D is unclear. Trimming cost V 4 bases and J 4 bases, with 14 bases left between them. CDR1 and CDR2 (germline): MNHNS, SASEGT. The CDR3 has 15 amino acids. The DNA of the CDR3 is TGTGCCAGCAGTGCCCCCACTGGGTTATACAATGAGCAGTTCTTC. It codes for CASSAPTGLYNEQFF.

The chain combines TRBV27 with TRBJ2-7; 10 bases agree with TRBD1. V was pared by 6 bases and J by 7 bases, with 12 bases of the junction left unmatched. The germline V gene encodes CDR1 MNHEY and CDR2 SMNVEV (reference sequence). The CDR3 runs to 15 residues. This CDR3 is CASRISPGQGWEQYF. The CDR3 nucleotides read TGTGCCAGCAGAATCAGCCCGGGACAGGGGTGGGAGCAGTACTTC.

This clone was found once. The chain links TRBV27 to TRBJ2-7; TRBD2 matches 8 bases. The CDR3 contains 15 residues. V lost 2 bases and J lost 5; bases outside the gene matches: 8. Germline V gene lookup returns CDR1 MNHEY and CDR2 SMNVEV (reference sequence). CDR3 coding DNA: TGTGCCAGCAGTTTACTAGCGGGCGATCTCCACGAGCAGTACTTC. Protein: CASSLLAGDLHEQYF.

The chain has TRBV5-4 and TRBJ2-7, with 10 bases matching TRBD2. Germline V gene data show CDR1 as SGHNT and CDR2 as YYREEE (reference sequence). The CDR3 consists of 15 residues. J was trimmed by 7 bases and V by 3 bases; bases with no gene match: 10. The CDR3 nucleotides read TGTGCCAGCAGCTCCCAAGCGGGAGGGCCGGAGGAGCAGTACTTC. Protein: CASSSQAGGPEEQYF.

The J gene is TRBJ2-3, the V gene TRBV13; 8 nucleotides align to TRBD2. Germline V gene lookup returns CDR1 PRHDT and CDR2 FYEKMQ (reference sequence). The CDR3 length is 15 residues. V lost 1 base to trimming and J lost 6 bases; unmatched junction nucleotides: 6. DNA for the CDR3: TGTGCCAGCAGCTTAGTGGGTAGCGGGGTCGATACGCAGTATTTT. Amino acids: CASSLVGSGVDTQYF. The complete variable domain, with remaining parts taken from reference TRBV13 and TRBJ2-3, reads AAGVIQSPRHLIKEKRETATLKCYPIPRHDTVYWYQQGPGQDPQFLISFYEKMQSDKGSIPDRFSAQQFSDYHSELNMSSLELGDSALYFCASSLVGSGVDTQYFGPGTRLTVL.

The chain carries TRBV5-4 and TRBJ2-7, with TRBD1 matching over 9 bases. The CDR3 extends over 17 amino acids. V was clipped by 4 bases and J by 2 bases; unmatched bases: 13. Germline CDR1 SGHNT, CDR2 YYREEE (reference sequence). The CDR3 protein is CASSLGQGARTPYEQYF. As DNA, the CDR3 is TGTGCCAGCAGCCTGGGACAGGGCGCGCGCACCCCCTACGAGCAGTACTTC.